What follows are 10 T cell receptor beta chains derived from one specimen sequenced in a study of blood T cells in healthy people across ages. Combining a sample-barcoded 5' primer with a J-beta primer mix, a second PCR ran for 7 to 11 cycles. From the 5' RACE reads, TCRdb called clonotypes with MiXCR, one entry per CDR3 protein. Among under 1,000,000 distinct CDR3 sequences listed, around 36% were seen once. The sequenced material came from blood. The receptors were gathered from a man aged 18 to 30 in good health.

This clonotype was observed at least ten times. The chain is built from TRBV9 and TRBJ2-5, with D maybe TRBD2 (5 bases). This CDR3 region has 15 residues. The ends were cut back, 0 bases at V and 2 bases at J, with 11 bases in the middle. Per germline, CDR1 SGDLS and CDR2 YYNGEE. CDR3 amino acids: CASSVGIARQETQYF. The CDR3 nucleotides read TGTGCCAGCAGCGTAGGAATAGCGCGACAAGAGACCCAGTACTTC. Based on the CDR3 plus reference TRBV9 and TRBJ2-5, the full variable domain is DSGVTQTPKHLITATGQRVTLRCSPRSGDLSVYWYQQSLDQGLQFLIQYYNGEERAKGNILERFSAQQFPDLHSELNLSSLELGDSALYFCASSVGIARQETQYFGPGTRLLVL.

V is TRBV12-3 or TRBV12-4 and J is TRBJ2-5, with D perhaps given as TRBD1 or TRBD2 (6 bases each). V was clipped by 5 bases and J by 11 bases, with 18 bases between them. This CDR3 is 13 amino acids long. CDR3 residues: CASSDGGDNEQYF. CDR3 nucleotide sequence: TGTGCCAGCAGTGACGGAGGGGACAATGAGCAGTACTTC.

The rearrangement uses TRBV10-3 and TRBJ1-1; D unclear. The CDR3 covers 11 residues. CDR1 is ENHRY, CDR2 SYGVKD, per germline. Here the CDR3 reads CATGENTEAFF. Written as DNA, the CDR3 is TGTGCGACCGGGGAGAACACTGAAGCTTTCTTT.

This clonotype was observed a few times. The rearrangement links TRBV25-1 to TRBJ1-2; possibly TRBD1 for D (6 bases). This CDR3 has 15 residues. Germline V gene sequence: CDR1 MGHDK, CDR2 SYGVNS. V was pared by 0 bases and J by 6 bases, with 14 bases between. CDR3 in DNA: TGTGCCAGCAGTGAATATAGGGCAGGGGATGATGGCTACACCTTC. Residues: CASSEYRAGDDGYTF.

This chain connects TRBV7-8 to TRBJ1-5; TRBD1 might be the D (6 bases). The germline V gene has CDR1 SGHVS and CDR2 FQNEAQ. The CDR3 is 15 residues long. Deletions cut 4 bases from V and 5 bases from J, with 15 bases between. DNA of the CDR3: TGTGCCAGCAGCTCCGACAGGAGAAAATATCAGCCCCAGCATTTT. As protein: CASSSDRRKYQPQHF.

This clonotype was seen more than once but under ten times. This chain links TRBV5-1 with TRBJ1-1, with D perhaps TRBD1 (5 bases). CDR1 is SGHRS and CDR2 is YFSETQ in the germline V gene. V was cut by 4 bases and J by 0 bases, with 16 bases left in between. The CDR3 spans 16 residues. Written as DNA, the CDR3 is TGCGCCAGCAGCGCCGGGACCGCAAAATTGAACACTGAAGCTTTCTTT. Translation: CASSAGTAKLNTEAFF.

There are a few counts of this clonotype. The chain recombines TRBV29-1 with TRBJ2-4; TRBD2 aligns across 7 bases. The J call is doubtful: the DNA matches TRBJ2-7 better. The CDR3 totals 11 residues. Germline loops: CDR1 SQVTM, CDR2 ANQGSEA. The CDR3, as DNA: TGCAGCGTAGGGGAGGGCGACGAGCAGTACTTC. It translates to CSVGEGDEQYF.

Ten or more counts support this clonotype. The J gene is TRBJ2-1, the V gene TRBV11-2; TRBD1 might be the D (5 bases). This CDR3 has 14 amino acids. Germline V gene lookup returns CDR1 SGHAT and CDR2 FQNNGV. V lost 0 bases to trimming and J lost 4 bases, with 7 bases between them. The CDR3 is CASSLDDRYNEQFF. CDR3 nucleotide sequence: TGTGCCAGCAGCTTAGATGACAGATACAATGAGCAGTTCTTC. The variable domain in full, completed from reference TRBV11-2 and TRBJ2-1, reads EAGVAQSPRYKIIEKRQSVAFWCNPISGHATLYWYQQILGQGPKLLIQFQNNGVVDDSQLPKDRFSAERLKGVDSTLKIQPAKLEDSAVYLCASSLDDRYNEQFFGPGTRLTVL.

J is TRBJ2-5 and V is TRBV5-1; the D gene is possibly TRBD1 (6 bases). The germline gives CDR1 SGHRS, CDR2 YFSETQ. The length of the CDR3 is 14 residues. Between the trimmed V and J ends, which lost 5 bases and 5 bases, there was a span of 16 bases. The CDR3 spells CASSLRQVRETQYF. CDR3 sequence (DNA): TGCGCCAGCAGTCTCAGACAGGTTAGGGAGACCCAGTACTTC.

This rearrangement joins TRBV12-5 to TRBJ2-5; 8 bases align to TRBD1. The trim removed 7 bases at V and 11 bases at J, leaving 18 bases unmatched. Germline assignment: CDR1 LGHNT and CDR2 FRNRAP. CDR3 length equals 15 residues. This CDR3 reads CASDPDRGNYNEQYF. CDR3 DNA sequence: TGTGCTAGTGACCCAGACAGGGGTAACTACAATGAGCAGTACTTC.